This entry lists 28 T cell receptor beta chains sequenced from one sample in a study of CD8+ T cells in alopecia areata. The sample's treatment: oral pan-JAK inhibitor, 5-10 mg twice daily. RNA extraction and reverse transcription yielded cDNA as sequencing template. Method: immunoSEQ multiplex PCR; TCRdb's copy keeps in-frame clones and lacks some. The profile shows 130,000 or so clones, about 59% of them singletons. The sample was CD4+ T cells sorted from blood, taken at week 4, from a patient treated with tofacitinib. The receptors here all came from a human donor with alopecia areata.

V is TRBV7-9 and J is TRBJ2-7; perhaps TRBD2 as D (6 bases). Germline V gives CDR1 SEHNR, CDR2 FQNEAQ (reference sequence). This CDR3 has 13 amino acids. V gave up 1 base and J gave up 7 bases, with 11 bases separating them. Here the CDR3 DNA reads TGTGCCAGCAGCTTAGACGGGGGAGGAGAGCAGTACTTC. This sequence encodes CASSLDGGGEQYF.

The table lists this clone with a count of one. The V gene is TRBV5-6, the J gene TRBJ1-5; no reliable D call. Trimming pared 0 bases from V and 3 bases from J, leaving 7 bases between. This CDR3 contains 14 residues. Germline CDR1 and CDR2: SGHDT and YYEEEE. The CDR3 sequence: CASSLGTVNQPQHF. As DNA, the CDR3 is TGTGCCAGCAGCTTGGGTACAGTCAATCAGCCCCAGCATTTT.

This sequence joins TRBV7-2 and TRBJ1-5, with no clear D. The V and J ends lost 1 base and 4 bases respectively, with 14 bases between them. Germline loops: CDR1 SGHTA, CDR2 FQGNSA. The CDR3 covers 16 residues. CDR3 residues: CASSLGVGFRNQPQHF. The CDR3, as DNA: TGTGCCAGCAGCTTAGGGGTAGGGTTTAGAAATCAGCCCCAGCATTTT. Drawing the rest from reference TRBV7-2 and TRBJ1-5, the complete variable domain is GAGVSQSPSNKVTEKGKDVELRCDPISGHTALYWYRQSLGQGLEFLIYFQGNSAPDKSGLPSDRFSAERTGGSVSTLTIQRTQQEDSAVYLCASSLGVGFRNQPQHFGDGTRLSIL.

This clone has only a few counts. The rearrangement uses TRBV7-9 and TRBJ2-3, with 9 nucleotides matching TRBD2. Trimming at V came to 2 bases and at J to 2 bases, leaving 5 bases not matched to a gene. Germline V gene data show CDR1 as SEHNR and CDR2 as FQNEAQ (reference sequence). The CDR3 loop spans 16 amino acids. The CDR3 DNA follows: TGTGCCAGCAGCTTACGGCTAGCGGGGATCACAGATACGCAGTATTTT. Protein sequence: CASSLRLAGITDTQYF.

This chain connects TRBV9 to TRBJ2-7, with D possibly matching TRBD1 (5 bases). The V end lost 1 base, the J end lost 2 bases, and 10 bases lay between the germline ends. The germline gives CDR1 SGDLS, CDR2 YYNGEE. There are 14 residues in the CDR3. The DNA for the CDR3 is TGTGCCAGCAGCGTATCGGACAACACCTACGAGCAGTACTTC. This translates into CASSVSDNTYEQYF.

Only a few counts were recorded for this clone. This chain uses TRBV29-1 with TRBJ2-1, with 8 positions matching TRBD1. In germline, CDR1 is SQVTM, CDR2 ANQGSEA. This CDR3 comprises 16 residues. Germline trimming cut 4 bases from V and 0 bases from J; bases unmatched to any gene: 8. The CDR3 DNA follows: TGCAGCGTTGCGACTGGACAGGGCGGCTCCTACAATGAGCAGTTCTTC. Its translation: CSVATGQGGSYNEQFF.

CDR3 nucleotides: TGTGCCAGCAGCGTTAGGTCCGGTTCACCCCTCCACTTT. Its translation is CASSVRSGSPLHF. The J gene is TRBJ1-6, the V gene TRBV9, with D uncertain. The CDR3 has 13 amino acids. Trimming pared 2 bases from V and 9 bases from J, leaving 9 bases between. Germline V lookup: CDR1 SGDLS, CDR2 YYNGEE. The whole variable domain, filled in from reference TRBV9 and TRBJ1-6, reads DSGVTQTPKHLITATGQRVTLRCSPRSGDLSVYWYQQSLDQGLQFLIQYYNGEERAKGNILERFSAQQFPDLHSELNLSSLELGDSALYFCASSVRSGSPLHFGNGTRLTVT.

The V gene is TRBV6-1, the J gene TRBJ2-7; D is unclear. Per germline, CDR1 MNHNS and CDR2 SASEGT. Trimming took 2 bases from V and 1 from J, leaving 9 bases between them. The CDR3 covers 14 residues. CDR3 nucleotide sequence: TGTGCCAGCAGTGAATCACACACTTCCTACGAGCAGTACTTC. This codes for CASSESHTSYEQYF.

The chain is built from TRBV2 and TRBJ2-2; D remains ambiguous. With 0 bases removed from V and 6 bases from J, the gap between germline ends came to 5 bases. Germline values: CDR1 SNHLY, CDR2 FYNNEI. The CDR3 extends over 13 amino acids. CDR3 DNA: TGTGCCAGCAGTGAAGCGCGAGCCGGGGAGCTGTTTTTT. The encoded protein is CASSEARAGELFF.

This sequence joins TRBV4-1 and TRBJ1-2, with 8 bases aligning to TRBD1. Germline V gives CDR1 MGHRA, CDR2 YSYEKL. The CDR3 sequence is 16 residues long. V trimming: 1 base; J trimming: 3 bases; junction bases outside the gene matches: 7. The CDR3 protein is CASSQGQGTDDYGYTF. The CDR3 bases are TGCGCCAGCAGCCAAGGACAGGGGACCGACGACTATGGCTACACCTTC.

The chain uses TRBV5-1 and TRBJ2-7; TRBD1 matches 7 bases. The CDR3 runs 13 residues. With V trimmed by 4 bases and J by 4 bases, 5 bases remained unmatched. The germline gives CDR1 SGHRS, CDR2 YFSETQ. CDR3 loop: CASSHGTAYEQYF. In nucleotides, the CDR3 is TGCGCCAGCAGCCACGGGACAGCTTACGAGCAGTACTTC. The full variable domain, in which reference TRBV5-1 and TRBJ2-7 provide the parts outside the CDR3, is KAGVTQTPRYLIKTRGQQVTLSCSPISGHRSVSWYQQTPGQGLQFLFEYFSETQRNKGNFPGRFSGRQFSNSRSEMNVSTLELGDSALYLCASSHGTAYEQYFGPGTRLTVT.

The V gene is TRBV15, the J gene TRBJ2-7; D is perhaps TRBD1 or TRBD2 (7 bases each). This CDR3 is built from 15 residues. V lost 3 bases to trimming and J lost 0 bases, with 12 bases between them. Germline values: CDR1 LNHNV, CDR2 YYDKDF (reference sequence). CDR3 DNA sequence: TGTGCCACCAGCAGGGGAGGGACAGTCTCCTACGAGCAGTACTTC. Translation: CATSRGGTVSYEQYF.

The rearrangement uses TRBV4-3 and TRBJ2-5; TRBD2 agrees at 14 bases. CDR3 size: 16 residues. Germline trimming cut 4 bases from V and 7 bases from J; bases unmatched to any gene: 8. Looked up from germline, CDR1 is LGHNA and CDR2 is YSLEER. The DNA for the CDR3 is TGCGCCAGCAGCCTGGGGACTAGCGGGGGTGCCGCGACCCAGTACTTC. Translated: CASSLGTSGGAATQYF.

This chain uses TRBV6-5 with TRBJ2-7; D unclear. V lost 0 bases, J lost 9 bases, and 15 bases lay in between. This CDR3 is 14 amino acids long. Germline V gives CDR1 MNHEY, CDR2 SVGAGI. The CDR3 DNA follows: TGTGCCAGCAGTTACTCGAAGTCACGAGACGGGCAGTACTTC. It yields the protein CASSYSKSRDGQYF.

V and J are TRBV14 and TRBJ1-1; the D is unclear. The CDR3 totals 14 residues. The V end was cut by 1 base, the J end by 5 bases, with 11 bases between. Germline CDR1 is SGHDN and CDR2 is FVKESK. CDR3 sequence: CASSQVRAKTEAFF. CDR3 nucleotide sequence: TGTGCCAGCAGCCAAGTCCGGGCGAAGACTGAAGCTTTCTTT. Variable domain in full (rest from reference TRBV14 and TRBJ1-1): EAGVTQFPSHSVIEKGQTVTLRCDPISGHDNLYWYRRVMGKEIKFLLHFVKESKQDESGMPNNRFLAERTGGTYSTLKVQPAELEDSGVYFCASSQVRAKTEAFFGQGTRLTVV.

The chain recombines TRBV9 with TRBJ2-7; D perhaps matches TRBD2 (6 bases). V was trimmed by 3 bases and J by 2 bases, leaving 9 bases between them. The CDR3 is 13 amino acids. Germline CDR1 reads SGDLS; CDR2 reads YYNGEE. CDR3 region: CASSEGLTYEQYF. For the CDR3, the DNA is TGTGCCAGCAGCGAGGGACTTACCTACGAGCAGTACTTC.

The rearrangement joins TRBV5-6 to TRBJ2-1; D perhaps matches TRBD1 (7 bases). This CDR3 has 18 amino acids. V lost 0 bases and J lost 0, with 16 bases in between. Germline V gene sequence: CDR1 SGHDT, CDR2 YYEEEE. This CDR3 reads CASSLGRGRLDSYNEQFF. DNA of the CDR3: TGTGCCAGCAGCTTGGGGAGGGGGCGGCTAGACTCCTACAATGAGCAGTTCTTC.

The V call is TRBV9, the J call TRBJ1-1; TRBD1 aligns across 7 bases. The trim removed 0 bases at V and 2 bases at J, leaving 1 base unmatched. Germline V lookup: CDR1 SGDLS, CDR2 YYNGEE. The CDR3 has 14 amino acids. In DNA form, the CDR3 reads TGTGCCAGCAGCGTAGGACAGGGTAACACTGAAGCTTTCTTT. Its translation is CASSVGQGNTEAFF.

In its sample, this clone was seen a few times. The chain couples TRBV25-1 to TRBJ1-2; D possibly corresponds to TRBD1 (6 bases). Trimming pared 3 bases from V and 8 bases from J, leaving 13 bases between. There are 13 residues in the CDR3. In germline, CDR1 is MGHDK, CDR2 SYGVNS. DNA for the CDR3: TGTGCCAGCAGTGACAGGGGCGCGGGAGGCTACACCTTC. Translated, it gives CASSDRGAGGYTF.

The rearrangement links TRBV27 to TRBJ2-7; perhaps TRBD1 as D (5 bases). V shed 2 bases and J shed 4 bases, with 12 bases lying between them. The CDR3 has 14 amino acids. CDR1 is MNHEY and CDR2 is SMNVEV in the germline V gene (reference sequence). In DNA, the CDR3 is TGTGCCAGCAGTTTAGGCAGGGCCACGTACGAGCAGTACTTC. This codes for CASSLGRATYEQYF.

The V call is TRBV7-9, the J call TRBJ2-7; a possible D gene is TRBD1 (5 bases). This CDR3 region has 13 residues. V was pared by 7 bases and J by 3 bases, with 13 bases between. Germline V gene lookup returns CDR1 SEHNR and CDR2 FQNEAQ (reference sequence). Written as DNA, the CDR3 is TGTGCCAGCAAGGTAGACAGTGACTACGAGCAGTACTTC. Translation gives CASKVDSDYEQYF.

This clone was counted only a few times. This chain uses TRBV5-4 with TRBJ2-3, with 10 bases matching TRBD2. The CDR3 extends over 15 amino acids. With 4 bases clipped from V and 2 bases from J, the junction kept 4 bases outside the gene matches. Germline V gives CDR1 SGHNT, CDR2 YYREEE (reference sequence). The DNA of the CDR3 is TGTGCCAGCAGCGCTAGCGGGAGCGCCACAGATACGCAGTATTTT. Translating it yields CASSASGSATDTQYF. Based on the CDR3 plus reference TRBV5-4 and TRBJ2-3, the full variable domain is ETGVTQSPTHLIKTRGQQVTLRCSSQSGHNTVSWYQQALGQGPQFIFQYYREEENGRGNFPPRFSGLQFPNYSSELNVNALELDDSALYLCASSASGSATDTQYFGPGTRLTVL.

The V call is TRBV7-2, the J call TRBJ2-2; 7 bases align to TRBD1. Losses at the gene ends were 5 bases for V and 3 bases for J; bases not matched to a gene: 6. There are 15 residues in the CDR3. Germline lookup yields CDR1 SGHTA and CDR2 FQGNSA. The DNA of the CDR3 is TGTGCCAGCAGCCCCGACAGGGTCTACACCGGGGAGCTGTTTTTT. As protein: CASSPDRVYTGELFF.

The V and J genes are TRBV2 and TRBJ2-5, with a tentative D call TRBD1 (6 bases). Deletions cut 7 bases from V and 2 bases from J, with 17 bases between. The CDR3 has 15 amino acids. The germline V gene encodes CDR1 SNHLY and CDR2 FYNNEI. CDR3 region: CASNLGQSLQETQYF. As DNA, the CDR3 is TGTGCCAGCAACCTTGGACAGTCACTTCAAGAGACCCAGTACTTC.

The CDR3 nucleotides are TGTGCCAGCAGTTATGGTCTAGCAATCTCCTACGAGCAGTACTTC. Translating gives CASSYGLAISYEQYF. The chain recombines TRBV6-5 with TRBJ2-7; D is possibly TRBD2 (5 bases). This CDR3 spans 15 amino acids. V lost 3 bases to trimming and J lost 0 bases, with 12 bases between them. Germline CDR1 reads MNHEY; CDR2 reads SVGAGI.

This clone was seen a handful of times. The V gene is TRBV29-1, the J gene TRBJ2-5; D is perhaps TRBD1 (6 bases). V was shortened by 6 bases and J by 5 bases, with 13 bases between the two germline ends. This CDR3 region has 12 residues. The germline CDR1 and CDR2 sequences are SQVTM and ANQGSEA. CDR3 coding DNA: TGCAGCGTCCAGACAGGCCGGGAGACCCAGTACTTC. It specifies CSVQTGRETQYF.

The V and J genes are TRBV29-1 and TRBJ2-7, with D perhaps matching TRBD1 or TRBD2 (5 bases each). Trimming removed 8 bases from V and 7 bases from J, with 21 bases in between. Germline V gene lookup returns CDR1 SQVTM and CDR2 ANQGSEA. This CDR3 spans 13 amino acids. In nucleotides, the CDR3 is TGCAGCAGTTCTCAGGGACGGTGGGATGAGCAGTACTTC. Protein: CSSSQGRWDEQYF.

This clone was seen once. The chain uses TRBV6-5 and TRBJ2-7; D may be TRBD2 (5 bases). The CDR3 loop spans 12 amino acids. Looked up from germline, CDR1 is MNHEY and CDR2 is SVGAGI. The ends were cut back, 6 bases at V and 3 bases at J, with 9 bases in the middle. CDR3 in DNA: TGTGCCAGCAGCAGGACTGGCTACGAGCAGTACTTC. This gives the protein CASSRTGYEQYF.